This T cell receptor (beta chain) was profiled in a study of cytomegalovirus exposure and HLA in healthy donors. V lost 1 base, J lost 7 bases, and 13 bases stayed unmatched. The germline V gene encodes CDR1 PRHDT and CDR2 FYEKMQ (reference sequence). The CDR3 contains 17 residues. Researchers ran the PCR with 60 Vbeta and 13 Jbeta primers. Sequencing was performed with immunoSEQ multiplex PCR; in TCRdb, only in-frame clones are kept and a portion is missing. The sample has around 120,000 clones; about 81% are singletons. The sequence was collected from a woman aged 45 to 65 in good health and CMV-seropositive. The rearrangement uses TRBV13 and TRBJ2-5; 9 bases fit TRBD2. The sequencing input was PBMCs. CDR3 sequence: CASSLAAAGGPSGTQYF. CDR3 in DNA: TGTGCCAGCAGCTTAGCCGCGGCGGGAGGGCCTTCGGGGACCCAGTACTTC.